The sequence of this TCR beta chain was determined in a study of molecular identifiers for immune sequencing clone quantification. Study-level points and caveats: Clones that had above 20 RNA copies took up over 98% of effector molecules but under 1% in naive cells.

As for this clonotype: Its matching antigen is unknown.

This CDR3 has 13 residues. In germline, CDR1 is GTSNPN, CDR2 SVGIG (reference sequence). Trimming cost V 1 base and J 4 bases, with 9 bases left between them. Using its own MiXCR run on the PCR reads, TCRdb lists one record per CDR3 protein. This table has approximately 550,000 distinct CDR3 sequences, less than 30% appearing once. The sequenced sample consisted of naive CD8+ T cells from blood, with Jurkat cell RNA spiked in. Subset specified: FACS-sorted CD8+CD4-CCR7+CD45RA+ naive T cells. The chain combines TRBV30 with TRBJ2-3; the D is unclear. The sequence was collected from a human donor in good health. Some libraries in this study had Jurkat cell RNA spiked in. CDR3 amino acids: CAWSGQSPDTQYF. CDR3 nucleotide sequence: TGTGCCTGGAGTGGCCAGTCCCCAGATACGCAGTATTTT. The full variable domain, completed using reference TRBV30 and TRBJ2-3, is SQTIHQWPATLVQPVGSPLSLECTVEGTSNPNLYWYRQAAGRGLQLLFYSVGIGQISSEVPQNLSASRPQDRQFILSSKKLLLSDSGFYLCAWSGQSPDTQYFGPGTRLTVL.